The source of this T cell receptor (beta chain) is a study of TIL therapy for anti-PD-1-resistant metastatic lung cancer. At the level of the study: Patients then received nivolumab; progressors got lymphodepletion, TIL and IL-2. Tumors had a median PD-L1 proportion score of 6%.

This sample's time point: pre-treatment sample, taken before nivolumab and TIL therapy. Adults with stage 4 NSCLC were enrolled in a phase I trial. The libraries were made with immunoSEQ v3. Here immunoSEQ multiplex PCR was the method, and the copy in TCRdb shows in-frame clones only, minus some. The repertoire holds tens of thousands of clones, with about two thirds as singletons. The V segment lost 5 bases and the J segment 8 bases; nucleotides outside the gene matches: 24. The CDR3 is 19 residues long. Looked up from germline, CDR1 is MDHEN and CDR2 is SYDVKM. The sequencing used blood, collected at baseline. V is TRBV28 and J is TRBJ1-2, with 9 bases that match TRBD1. This TCR was sampled from a person aged 25-80 years with non-small cell lung cancer. The CDR3 sequence is CASSPYTGGFLDSHQGYTF. The CDR3 nucleotides are TGTGCCAGCAGTCCTTATACAGGGGGCTTTTTGGATTCGCACCAAGGCTACACCTTC.